The T cell receptor beta chain described here comes from a study of blood T cell repertoires in COVID-19. Some clones are missing from TCRdb's copy, which holds only in-frame ones; the method was immunoSEQ multiplex PCR. Of 290,000 or so clones in the sample, approximately 82% were seen once. V gave up 2 bases and J gave up 6 bases, with 10 bases separating them. Per germline, CDR1 PRHDT and CDR2 FYEKMQ (reference sequence). CDR3 length: 14 amino acids. This chain uses TRBV13 with TRBJ1-4; a weak D match, TRBD1 (6 bases). Sequencing used PBMCs or T cells enriched from blood (not recorded which). The clonotype originates from a middle-aged man who had been exposed to COVID-19. CDR3 in amino acids: CASSLRDTYEKLFF. CDR3 DNA: TGTGCCAGCAGCTTAAGGGACACCTATGAAAAACTGTTTTTT.